This TCR beta chain was documented in a study of shared clonotypes between healthy human individuals. General study results and limits: Donor clonotype sharing was expected to depend on sequencing depth. Inspection by rarefaction showed sorted-subset sequencing to be incomplete despite large depth.

This clone has ten or more counts. Its antigen is still unknown. The healthy adult donors were HIV-negative and reported no recent acute infections or vaccinations. Sorted-subset replicate PCR reactions were performed with approximately 200 ng DNA, corresponding to roughly 27,000 T cell genomes. The protocol was immunoSEQ multiplex PCR, while the TCRdb copy is restricted to in-frame clones and leaves out a portion. The table lists about a million clones, more than 75% of them singletons. This CDR3 is 16 amino acids long. Germline CDR1 SGHRS, CDR2 YFSETQ. Trimming pared 7 bases from V and 2 bases from J, leaving 21 bases between.

The TCR was taken from a man aged 18 to 29 in good health. Material for sequencing was memory CD4+ T cells sorted from blood. Subset of the sample: CD45RA-negative fraction. This chain uses TRBV5-1 with TRBJ1-1; TRBD1 might be the D (5 bases). The CDR3 sequence: CASRARDGTFNTEAFF. The CDR3, as DNA: TGCGCCAGCCGAGCCCGGGACGGCACATTCAACACTGAAGCTTTCTTT.